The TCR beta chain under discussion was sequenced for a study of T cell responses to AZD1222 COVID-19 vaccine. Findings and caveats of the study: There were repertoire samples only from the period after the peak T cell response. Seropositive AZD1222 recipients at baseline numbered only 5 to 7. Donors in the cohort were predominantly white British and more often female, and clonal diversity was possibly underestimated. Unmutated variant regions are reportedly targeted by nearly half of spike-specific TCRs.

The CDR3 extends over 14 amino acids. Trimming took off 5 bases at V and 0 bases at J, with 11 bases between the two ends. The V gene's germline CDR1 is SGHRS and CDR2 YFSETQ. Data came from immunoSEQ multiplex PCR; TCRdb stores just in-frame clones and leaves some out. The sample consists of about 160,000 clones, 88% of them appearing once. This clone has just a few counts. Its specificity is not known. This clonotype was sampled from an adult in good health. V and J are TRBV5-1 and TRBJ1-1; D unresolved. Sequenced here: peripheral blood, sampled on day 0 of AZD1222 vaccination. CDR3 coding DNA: TGCGCCAGCAGAGAGGGCCAGCTGAACACTGAAGCTTTCTTT. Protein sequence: CASREGQLNTEAFF.